A single sample gave rise to the 31 T cell receptor beta chains below, sequenced in a study of T cell repertoires in aging, cancer and after chemotherapy. The template was genomic DNA from peripheral blood, not RNA. Rearranged V-D-J TRB sequences were amplified with a mixed TRB-A/B primer pool. TCRdb called the multiplex PCR reads again in MiXCR, with one record for every CDR3 protein. The sample holds roughly 6,000 distinct CDR3 sequences; approximately 20% are singletons and the top ten take under 3%. What was sequenced was blood. The receptors originated from a human donor with a blood cancer.

This clonotype was counted only a few times. This chain links TRBV20-1 with TRBJ2-3; TRBD2 matches 8 bases. CDR3 length: 15 residues. Germline-derived CDR1 and CDR2 are DFQATT and SNEGSKA (reference sequence). V shed 0 bases and J 6 bases; nucleotides not matched to a gene: 8. DNA for the CDR3: TGCAGTGCTAGAGATACGGGGGGGCCCGGGGATACGCAGTATTTT. Translating gives CSARDTGGPGDTQYF.

By share of the sample, this clonotype is medium-sized (0.01 to 0.1%). The V gene is TRBV6-5, the J gene TRBJ2-3; a possible D gene is TRBD2 (6 bases). CDR1 and CDR2 (germline): MNHEY, SVGAGI. The CDR3 is 15 amino acids. Deletions cut 1 base from V and 0 bases from J, with 8 bases between. Here the CDR3 reads CASSYLADSTDTQYF. The CDR3 bases are TGTGCCAGCAGTTACTTAGCGGATAGCACAGATACGCAGTATTTT.

This clonotype is labeled as medium-sized. This chain links TRBV11-2 with TRBJ2-1; D ambiguous. Germline CDR1 and CDR2: SGHAT and FQNNGV. The CDR3 spans 12 residues. V was clipped by 3 bases and J by 8 bases, with 8 bases between them. Written as DNA, the CDR3 is TGTGCCAGCAGCTTGCATATACATGAGCAGTTCTTC. Residues: CASSLHIHEQFF.

About this clonotype itself: It may be a read error: a sequence one base away is much more abundant. The V call is TRBV20-1, the J call TRBJ2-1; the D is unclear. Germline V gene lookup returns CDR1 DFQATT and CDR2 SNEGSKA (reference sequence). Between the trimmed V and J ends, which lost 4 bases and 9 bases, there was a span of 10 bases. The CDR3 is 11 amino acids. CDR3 bases: TGCAGTGCTACTAAAGCTGGTGAGCAGTTCTTC. This translates into CSATKAGEQFF.

There are a few counts of this clonotype. The V and J genes are TRBV20-1 and TRBJ1-2; 11 bases map to TRBD1. Germline loops: CDR1 DFQATT, CDR2 SNEGSKA (reference sequence). The CDR3 length is 15 residues. The trim removed 3 bases at V and 2 bases at J, leaving 5 bases unmatched. In DNA form, the CDR3 reads TGCAGTGCTAGGGGACAGGGGGTAGGGAACTATGGCTACACCTTC. Amino acids: CSARGQGVGNYGYTF.

In its sample, this clonotype ranks as medium-sized. The V call is TRBV29-1, the J call TRBJ2-7; 12 bases are shared with TRBD1. The CDR3 consists of 18 residues. Germline V gene sequence: CDR1 SQVTM, CDR2 ANQGSEA. The V and J ends lost 5 bases and 2 bases, in that order; junction bases with no gene match: 16. CDR3 protein: CSVIRGTGGSGGTYEQYF. Written as DNA, the CDR3 is TGCAGCGTTATACGAGGGACAGGGGGCTCCGGCGGGACCTACGAGCAGTACTTC.

This clonotype was detected a few times. A much more abundant neighbour one base away suggests this may be a read error. This chain joins TRBV5-5 and TRBJ1-1, with 12 bases fitting TRBD1. Per the germline V gene, CDR1 is SGHKS and CDR2 is YYEKEE (reference sequence). The length of the CDR3 is 16 residues. Written as DNA, the CDR3 is TGTACCAGCAGCCTTACGCCGGGACAGGGGGCTAATGAAGCTTTCTTT. It encodes CTSSLTPGQGANEAFF. The full variable domain, rest sourced from reference TRBV5-5 and TRBJ1-1, is DAGVTQSPTHLIKTRGQQVTLRCSPISGHKSVSWYQQVLGQGPQFIFQYYEKEERGRGNFPDRFSARQFPNYSSELNVNALLLGDSALYLCTSSLTPGQGANEAFFGQGTRLTVV.

The chain combines TRBV4-3 with TRBJ2-2; TRBD1 matches 8 bases. This CDR3 has 15 amino acids. Germline V gives CDR1 LGHNA, CDR2 YSLEER. With 5 bases clipped from V and 4 bases from J, the junction kept 6 bases outside the gene matches. The CDR3 DNA follows: TGCGCCAGCAGCTTGGGACAGGAGAGCACCGGGGAGCTGTTTTTT. This translates into CASSLGQESTGELFF.

This clonotype occurred a few times. This chain links TRBV5-4 with TRBJ2-5, with D perhaps matching TRBD1 or TRBD2 (7 bases each). The germline V and J ends were trimmed by 4 bases and 5 bases, with 15 bases remaining between them. This CDR3 comprises 14 residues. The germline V gene encodes CDR1 SGHNT and CDR2 YYREEE (reference sequence). The CDR3, as DNA: TGTGCCAGCAGCACCAGGGGGGAGGGGGAGACCCAGTACTTC. Amino acid sequence: CASSTRGEGETQYF.

This clonotype appeared a few times. The chain carries TRBV7-3 and TRBJ2-1; the match to TRBD1 covers 9 bases. V lost 5 bases to trimming and J lost 11 bases; unmatched junction nucleotides: 4. CDR3 length: 12 amino acids. Germline-derived CDR1 and CDR2 are SGHTA and FQGTGA. Here the CDR3 reads CASSLGTGKQFF. CDR3 DNA sequence: TGTGCCAGCAGCCTCGGGACAGGGAAGCAGTTCTTC.

This clonotype qualifies as medium-sized. J is TRBJ2-2 and V is TRBV24-1; TRBD1 matches 8 bases. Germline V lookup: CDR1 KGHDR, CDR2 SFDVKD. V lost 0 bases and J lost 6; bases outside the gene matches: 5. The CDR3 covers 16 residues. The CDR3 here is CATSDLAGQVSGELFF. DNA for the CDR3: TGTGCCACCAGTGATTTGGCGGGACAGGTCTCCGGGGAGCTGTTTTTT.

This clonotype has more than one count but fewer than ten. V and J are TRBV6-6 and TRBJ2-7, with a weak D call TRBD1 (6 bases). Germline V lookup: CDR1 MNHNY, CDR2 SVGAGI (reference sequence). V was cut by 2 bases and J by 3 bases, with 17 bases left in between. The CDR3 runs 16 residues. The CDR3 loop reads CASSYGGETGYYEQYF. In DNA, the CDR3 is TGTGCCAGCAGTTACGGAGGCGAGACAGGATACTACGAGCAGTACTTC.

This clonotype was seen a few times. This chain joins TRBV18 and TRBJ1-1; D is unresolved. Trimming took off 4 bases at V and 1 base at J, with 13 bases between the two ends. CDR1 KGHSH and CDR2 LQKENI come from the germline V gene. This CDR3 contains 15 residues. CDR3 in amino acids: CASSRDRPRNTEAFF. CDR3 in DNA: TGTGCCAGCTCACGAGATCGGCCACGGAACACTGAAGCTTTCTTT.

This clonotype was seen a few times. The chain is built from TRBV12-3 or TRBV12-4 and TRBJ2-1; 10 nucleotides line up with TRBD1. This CDR3 spans 15 amino acids. V was clipped by 4 bases and J by 2 bases; unmatched bases: 2. The CDR3 coding sequence is TGTGCCAGCAGTTCGGGGACAGGGGCCTACAATGAGCAGTTCTTC. It codes for CASSSGTGAYNEQFF.

The chain employs TRBV6-1 and TRBJ2-1; 9 bases fit TRBD1. Trimming at V came to 9 bases and at J to 7 bases, leaving 10 bases not matched to a gene. The germline V gene has CDR1 MNHNS and CDR2 SASEGT. The CDR3 is made up of 14 amino acids. CDR3 protein: CASFRDRETNEQFF. In DNA, the CDR3 is TGTGCCAGTTTCCGGGACAGGGAAACGAATGAGCAGTTCTTC.

The CDR3: CASVGGGANVLTF. The CDR3 nucleotides are TGTGCCAGCGTTGGGGGCGGGGCCAACGTCCTGACTTTC. The genes are TRBV2 and TRBJ2-6; a possible D gene is TRBD1 (6 bases). V was trimmed by 8 bases and J by 4 bases, leaving 9 bases between them. CDR1 and CDR2 (germline): SNHLY, FYNNEI. The CDR3 contains 13 residues. Using reference TRBV2 and TRBJ2-6 for the parts outside the CDR3, the full variable domain is EPEVTQTPSHQVTQMGQEVILRCVPISNHLYFYWYRQILGQKVEFLVSFYNNEISEKSEIFDDQFSVERPDGSNFTLKIRSTKLEDSAMYFCASVGGGANVLTFGAGSRLTVL.

Here the CDR3 DNA reads TGCGCCAGCAGCTCGGGGCCCCCAAGCAATCAGCCCCAGCATTTT. Translation gives CASSSGPPSNQPQHF. The chain uses TRBV5-1 and TRBJ1-5, with D tentatively TRBD1 (5 bases). Germline loops: CDR1 SGHRS, CDR2 YFSETQ. V lost 3 bases and J 1 base, leaving 11 bases between the germline ends. CDR3 length: 15 residues.

The chain combines TRBV15 with TRBJ2-1, with TRBD1 as a possible D gene (6 bases). This CDR3 comprises 14 residues. V lost 2 bases to trimming and J lost 8 bases, with 13 bases between them. Germline V gene data show CDR1 as LNHNV and CDR2 as YYDKDF (reference sequence). In DNA, the CDR3 is TGTGCCACCAGCAGAAGGACAGTAGCTGATGAGCAGTTCTTC. Protein sequence: CATSRRTVADEQFF.

This chain joins TRBV28 and TRBJ2-7; 13 bases are shared with TRBD2. V lost 6 bases, J lost 4 bases, and 6 bases stayed unmatched. Germline assignment: CDR1 MDHEN and CDR2 SYDVKM. The CDR3 covers 15 residues. The DNA of the CDR3 is TGTGCCAGCAGCCTTGGGACTAGCGGGATATACGAGCAGTACTTC. This sequence encodes CASSLGTSGIYEQYF.

J is TRBJ2-1 and V is TRBV6-5, with 9 bases matching TRBD2. J was trimmed by 2 bases and V by 5 bases; bases with no gene match: 19. Germline V gene sequence: CDR1 MNHEY, CDR2 SVGAGI. CDR3 length equals 20 residues. The CDR3 reads CASSPSLGGRGGLTYNEQFF. The CDR3 DNA sequence: TGTGCCAGCAGTCCCAGCCTTGGGGGGCGGGGGGGGCTCACCTACAATGAGCAGTTCTTC.

This clonotype is labeled medium-sized. CDR3 sequence reads: CASSPGRSTDTQYF. The CDR3 DNA reads as TGTGCCAGCAGCCCGGGACGTAGCACAGATACGCAGTATTTT. V is TRBV13 and J is TRBJ2-3, with D possibly called TRBD1 or TRBD2 (5 bases each). Germline V gene sequence: CDR1 PRHDT, CDR2 FYEKMQ (reference sequence). This CDR3 has 14 residues. Trimming took 5 bases from V and 0 from J, leaving 9 bases between them.

This clonotype is categorized as medium-sized. This rearrangement joins TRBV6-5 to TRBJ2-2; 7 positions match TRBD1. V trimming: 0 bases; J trimming: 3 bases; junction bases outside the gene matches: 4. This CDR3 has 16 residues. Germline V gene data show CDR1 as MNHEY and CDR2 as SVGAGI. The CDR3 coding sequence is TGTGCCAGCAGTTACTCAGGGACAGCCTACACCGGGGAGCTGTTTTTT. This encodes CASSYSGTAYTGELFF.

This clonotype was observed a few times. The chain recombines TRBV24-1 with TRBJ1-4; TRBD1 is a possible D gene (6 bases). The length of the CDR3 is 14 residues. V lost 3 bases and J lost 7, with 11 bases in between. Germline V gene sequence: CDR1 KGHDR, CDR2 SFDVKD. The CDR3 DNA sequence: TGTGCCACCAGTGATCCCGGGACAAGTGAAAAACTGTTTTTT. Translating it yields CATSDPGTSEKLFF.

The table lists this clonotype with a few counts. The J gene is TRBJ1-1, the V gene TRBV11-2, with D possibly being TRBD1 (6 bases). CDR1 and CDR2 (germline): SGHAT, FQNNGV. Trimming stripped 5 bases from V and 0 bases from J, with 13 bases between. The CDR3 spans 15 residues. The CDR3 nucleotides are TGTGCCAGCAGCACACCCCAGGGGATGAACACTGAAGCTTTCTTT. It yields the protein CASSTPQGMNTEAFF. The full variable domain, completed using reference TRBV11-2 and TRBJ1-1, is EAGVAQSPRYKIIEKRQSVAFWCNPISGHATLYWYQQILGQGPKLLIQFQNNGVVDDSQLPKDRFSAERLKGVDSTLKIQPAKLEDSAVYLCASSTPQGMNTEAFFGQGTRLTVV.

By its share, this clonotype is medium-sized. The V call is TRBV30, the J call TRBJ1-1; D uncertain. This CDR3 region has 11 residues. Germline V gene data show CDR1 as GTSNPN and CDR2 as SVGIG (reference sequence). Trimming cost V 8 bases and J 7 bases, with 14 bases left between them. Here the CDR3 DNA reads TGTGCCCTCCGGGTTCGGGTTGAAGCTTTCTTT. Translating gives CALRVRVEAFF.

Judged by abundance, this clonotype is medium-sized. V usage is TRBV6-5 and J usage is TRBJ1-2; no definite D call. The V gene lost 3 bases and the J gene lost 4 bases, with 3 bases spanning the gap. The CDR3 has 11 residues. The germline gives CDR1 MNHEY, CDR2 SVGAGI. In nucleotides, the CDR3 is TGTGCCAGCAGTTATGGCTATGGCTACACCTTC. Protein product: CASSYGYGYTF.

This sequence joins TRBV5-1 and TRBJ2-5; no clear D. CDR3 length: 14 residues. Germline values: CDR1 SGHRS, CDR2 YFSETQ. V lost 2 bases, J lost 5 bases, and 13 bases lay in between. The CDR3 spells CASSFGPSAETQYF. As DNA, the CDR3 is TGCGCCAGCAGCTTTGGTCCTAGTGCCGAGACCCAGTACTTC. The variable domain in full, with the rest retrieved from reference TRBV5-1 and TRBJ2-5, is KAGVTQTPRYLIKTRGQQVTLSCSPISGHRSVSWYQQTPGQGLQFLFEYFSETQRNKGNFPGRFSGRQFSNSRSEMNVSTLELGDSALYLCASSFGPSAETQYFGPGTRLLVL.

This chain links TRBV28 with TRBJ1-5; no firm D call. The germline V gene encodes CDR1 MDHEN and CDR2 SYDVKM. Trimming removed 2 bases from V and 6 bases from J, with 11 bases in between. The CDR3 totals 14 residues. The CDR3 spells CASSLHRGLQPQHF. Written as DNA, the CDR3 is TGTGCCAGCAGTTTACATCGTGGTCTTCAGCCCCAGCATTTT.

This clonotype was seen a few times. V gene TRBV20-1 combines with J gene TRBJ2-7, with 11 bases lining up with TRBD2. This CDR3 is 17 amino acids long. J was trimmed by 0 bases and V by 1 base; bases with no gene match: 8. From germline, CDR1 is DFQATT and CDR2 SNEGSKA (reference sequence). CDR3 sequence reads: CSARGVGLAASSYEQYF. The DNA of the CDR3 is TGCAGTGCTAGAGGCGTGGGACTAGCGGCTAGCTCCTACGAGCAGTACTTC.

This clonotype turned up a few times. This rearrangement joins TRBV20-1 to TRBJ2-2; 7 bases align to TRBD1. The germline V gene has CDR1 DFQATT and CDR2 SNEGSKA (reference sequence). V dropped 4 bases and J dropped 4; count of bases not matched to a gene: 15. The CDR3 is 17 amino acids. Here the CDR3 reads CSAKVVRRSGGTGELFF. The CDR3 DNA sequence: TGCAGTGCTAAGGTCGTTAGAAGGTCAGGGGGCACCGGGGAGCTGTTTTTT.

By sample share, this clonotype is medium-sized. V and J are TRBV7-9 and TRBJ2-5; 10 nucleotides agree with TRBD1. With 6 bases clipped from V and 5 bases from J, the junction kept 12 bases outside the gene matches. This CDR3 contains 16 residues. From germline, CDR1 is SEHNR and CDR2 FQNEAQ (reference sequence). The DNA for the CDR3 is TGTGCCAGCAGAAAACAGACAGGGGGCGGACGGGAGACCCAGTACTTC. It specifies CASRKQTGGGRETQYF.